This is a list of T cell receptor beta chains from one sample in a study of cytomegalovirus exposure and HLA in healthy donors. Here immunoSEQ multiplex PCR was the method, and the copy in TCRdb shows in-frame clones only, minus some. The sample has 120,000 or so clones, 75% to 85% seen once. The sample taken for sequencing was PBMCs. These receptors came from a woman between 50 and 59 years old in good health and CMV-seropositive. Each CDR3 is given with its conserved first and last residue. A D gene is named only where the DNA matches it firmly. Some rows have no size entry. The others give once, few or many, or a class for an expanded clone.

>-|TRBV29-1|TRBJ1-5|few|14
TGCAGCGCCCTTACAGGATATAGCAATCAGCCCCAGCATTTT
CSALTGYSNQPQHF
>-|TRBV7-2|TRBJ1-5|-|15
TGTGCCAGCAGCTTAGTCTGGCAGAGCAATCAGCCCCAGCATTTT
CASSLVWQSNQPQHF
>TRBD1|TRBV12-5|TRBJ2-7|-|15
TGTGCTAGTGGTTTTTGGGACAGGTTGTCCTACGAGCAGTACTTC
CASGFWDRLSYEQYF
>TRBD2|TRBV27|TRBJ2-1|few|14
TGTGCCAGCAGTGGGACTAGCGGGAGGTATGAGCAGTTCTTC
CASSGTSGRYEQFF
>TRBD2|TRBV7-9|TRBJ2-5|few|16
TGTGCCAGCAGCCTCGTAGGGGTAGCGGGGGAAGAGACCCAGTACTTC
CASSLVGVAGEETQYF
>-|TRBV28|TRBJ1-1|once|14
TGTGCCAGCAGTTTGGGACATAAATACACTGAAGCTTTCTTT
CASSLGHKYTEAFF
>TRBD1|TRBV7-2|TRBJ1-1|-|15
TGTGCCAGCAGGGATCCGGGACAGATAAACACTGAAGCTTTCTTT
CASRDPGQINTEAFF
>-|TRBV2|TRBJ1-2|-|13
TGTGCCAGCAGTGAACAGGGGCGGGTCGGCTACACCTTC
CASSEQGRVGYTF
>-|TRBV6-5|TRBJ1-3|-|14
TGTGCCAGCAGTTGGACAGAATCTGGAAACACCATATATTTT
CASSWTESGNTIYF
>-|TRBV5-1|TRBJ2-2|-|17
TGCGCCAGCACCGTAAACCCGGGGATGGGCGACACCGGGGAGCTGTTTTTT
CASTVNPGMGDTGELFF
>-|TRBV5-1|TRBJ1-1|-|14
TGCGCCAGCAGCTTAAGTGGAGCAGACACTGAAGCTTTCTTT
CASSLSGADTEAFF
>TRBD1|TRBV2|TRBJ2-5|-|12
TGTGCCAGCAGTAGACAGGGAGAGACCCAGTACTTC
CASSRQGETQYF
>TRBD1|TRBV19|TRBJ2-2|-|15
TGTGCCAGTAGTTCAGGACAGGGGGCGAGCGGGGAGCTGTTTTTT
CASSSGQGASGELFF
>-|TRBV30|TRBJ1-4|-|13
TGTGCCTGGAGTGTACACATAACTGAAAAACTGTTTTTT
CAWSVHITEKLFF
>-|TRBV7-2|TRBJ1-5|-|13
TGTGCCAGCAGCTCCACGGGGGGTCAGCCCCAGCATTTT
CASSSTGGQPQHF
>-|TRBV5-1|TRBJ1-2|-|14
TGCGCCAGCAGCTTGGCAGGCGGGTACCATGGCTACACCTTC
CASSLAGGYHGYTF
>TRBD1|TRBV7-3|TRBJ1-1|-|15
TGTGCCAGCAGCTTGACAGGGGCGGCGAACACTGAAGCTTTCTTT
CASSLTGAANTEAFF
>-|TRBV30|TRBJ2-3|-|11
TGTGCCTGGAGTCCCCGAGATACGCAGTATTTT
CAWSPRDTQYF
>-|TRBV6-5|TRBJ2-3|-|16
TGTGCCAGCAGTTACTCCCCCAGGGGCCCCACAGATACGCAGTATTTT
CASSYSPRGPTDTQYF
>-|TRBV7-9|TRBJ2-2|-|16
TGTGCCAGCAGACTTATACAGGGATCGCACACCGGGGAGCTGTTTTTT
CASRLIQGSHTGELFF
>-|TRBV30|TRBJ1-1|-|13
TGTGCCTGGAGTGTCCAGGAGGACACTGAAGCTTTCTTT
CAWSVQEDTEAFF
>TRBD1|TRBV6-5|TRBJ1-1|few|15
TGTGCCAGCACCCAGGGGGCCCACGGGAACACTGAAGCTTTCTTT
CASTQGAHGNTEAFF
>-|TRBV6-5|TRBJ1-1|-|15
TGTGCCAGCACTCAGATGGGCGGAGGAGGGCCTGAAGCTTTCTTT
CASTQMGGGGPEAFF
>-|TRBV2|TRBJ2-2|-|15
TGTGCCAGCAATCTGGACAGAGCCTCCACCGGGGAGCTGTTTTTT
CASNLDRASTGELFF
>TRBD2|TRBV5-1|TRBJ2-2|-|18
TGCGCCAGCAGCCCAGGACTAGCGCTCTACATAAACACCGGGGAGCTGTTTTTT
CASSPGLALYINTGELFF
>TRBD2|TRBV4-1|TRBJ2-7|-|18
TGCGCCAGCAGCCAAAGAGTACTAGCGGGAGAAAAGGGGCTCGAGCAGTACTTC
CASSQRVLAGEKGLEQYF
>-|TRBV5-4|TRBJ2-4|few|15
TGTGCCAGCAGCTTGCAGGGGATCGCCAAAAACATTCAGTACTTC
CASSLQGIAKNIQYF
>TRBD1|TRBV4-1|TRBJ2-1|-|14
TGCGCCAGCAGTAGACAGGGTCTCGTCAATGAGCAGTTCTTC
CASSRQGLVNEQFF
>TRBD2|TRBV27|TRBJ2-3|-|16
TGTGCCAGCAGTCGGACTAGCGGGAGGACGTTGAATACGCAGTATTTT
CASSRTSGRTLNTQYF
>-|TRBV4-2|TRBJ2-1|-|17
TGTGCCAGCAGCCAAGAGCCTAGCGGAGGGGGGTTTAATGAGCAGTTCTTC
CASSQEPSGGGFNEQFF
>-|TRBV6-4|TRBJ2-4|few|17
TGTGCCAGCAGTGACCACGGGGGTGGTAAGGCCAAAAACATTCAGTACTTC
CASSDHGGGKAKNIQYF
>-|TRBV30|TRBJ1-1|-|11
TGTGCCTCTAGTGTGAACACTGAAGCTTTCTTT
CASSVNTEAFF
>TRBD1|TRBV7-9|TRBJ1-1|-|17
TGTGCCAGCAGCTCCGACCTGAGGGGGCCTAGAGGCACTGAAGCTTTCTTT
CASSSDLRGPRGTEAFF
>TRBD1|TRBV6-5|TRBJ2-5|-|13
TGTGCCAGCAGTCAGCCAGGGGGCAAGACCCAGTACTTC
CASSQPGGKTQYF
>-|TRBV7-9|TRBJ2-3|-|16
TGTGCCAGCAGCTTAGGGGCAGGGGCGATCACAGATACGCAGTATTTT
CASSLGAGAITDTQYF
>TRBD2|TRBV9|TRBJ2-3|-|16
TGTGCCAGCAGCGCCTTTAGCGGGGAAAGGGGAGATACGCAGTATTTT
CASSAFSGERGDTQYF
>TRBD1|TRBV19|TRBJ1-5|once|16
TGTGCCAGTAGTAGCGACAGGGTTCTGAGCAATCAGCCCCAGCATTTT
CASSSDRVLSNQPQHF
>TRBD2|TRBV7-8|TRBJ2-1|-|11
TGTGCCAGCAGCTTTACGGGACTAGCGGTCTTC
CASSFTGLAVF
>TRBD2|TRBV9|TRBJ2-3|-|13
TGTGCCAGCAGCAGCGGGGGATCAGATACGCAGTATTTT
CASSSGGSDTQYF
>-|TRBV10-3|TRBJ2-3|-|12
TGTGCCATCAGTGAGACACAAGATACGCAGTATTTT
CAISETQDTQYF